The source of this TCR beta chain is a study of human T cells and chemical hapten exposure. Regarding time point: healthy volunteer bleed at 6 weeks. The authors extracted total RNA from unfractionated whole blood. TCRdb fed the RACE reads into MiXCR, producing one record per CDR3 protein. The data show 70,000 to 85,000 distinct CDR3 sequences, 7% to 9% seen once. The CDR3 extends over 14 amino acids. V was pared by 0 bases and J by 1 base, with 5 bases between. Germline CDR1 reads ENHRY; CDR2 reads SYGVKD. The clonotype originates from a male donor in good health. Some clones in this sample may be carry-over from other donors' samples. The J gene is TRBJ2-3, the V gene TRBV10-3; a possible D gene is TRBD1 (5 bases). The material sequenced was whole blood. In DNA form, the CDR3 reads TGTGCCATCAGTGAGTCGACAGGCACAGATACGCAGTATTTT. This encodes CAISESTGTDTQYF.